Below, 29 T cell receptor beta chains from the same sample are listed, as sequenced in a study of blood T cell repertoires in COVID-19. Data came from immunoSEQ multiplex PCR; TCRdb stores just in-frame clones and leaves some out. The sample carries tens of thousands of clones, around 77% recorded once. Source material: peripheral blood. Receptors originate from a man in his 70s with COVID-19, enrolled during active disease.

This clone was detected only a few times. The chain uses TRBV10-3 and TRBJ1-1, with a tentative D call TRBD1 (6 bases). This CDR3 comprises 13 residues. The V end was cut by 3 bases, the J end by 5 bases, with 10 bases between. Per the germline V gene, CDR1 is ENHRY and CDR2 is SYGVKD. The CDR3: CAISDSGETEAFF. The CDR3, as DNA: TGTGCCATCAGTGATTCAGGGGAGACTGAAGCTTTCTTT.

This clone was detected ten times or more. CDR3 in DNA: TGTGCCAGCAGTTCCCGACTAGGGCAGTACTTC. Translation gives CASSSRLGQYF. The chain uses TRBV28 and TRBJ2-7, with TRBD2 as a possible D gene (6 bases). CDR1 and CDR2 (germline): MDHEN, SYDVKM. The CDR3 spans 11 residues. The V and J ends lost 4 bases and 9 bases respectively, with 10 bases between them.

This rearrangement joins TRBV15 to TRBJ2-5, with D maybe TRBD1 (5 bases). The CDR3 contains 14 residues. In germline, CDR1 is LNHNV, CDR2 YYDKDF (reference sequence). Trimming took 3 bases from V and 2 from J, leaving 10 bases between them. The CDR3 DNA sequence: TGTGCCACCAGCAGGGATCAGGGACAAGAGACCCAGTACTTC. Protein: CATSRDQGQETQYF.

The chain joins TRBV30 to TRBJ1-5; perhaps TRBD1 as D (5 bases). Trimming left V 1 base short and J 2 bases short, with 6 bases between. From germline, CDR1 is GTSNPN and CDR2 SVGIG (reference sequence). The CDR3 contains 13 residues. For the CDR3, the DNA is TGTGCCTGGAGTGCGACAGGCAATCAGCCCCAGCATTTT. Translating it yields CAWSATGNQPQHF.

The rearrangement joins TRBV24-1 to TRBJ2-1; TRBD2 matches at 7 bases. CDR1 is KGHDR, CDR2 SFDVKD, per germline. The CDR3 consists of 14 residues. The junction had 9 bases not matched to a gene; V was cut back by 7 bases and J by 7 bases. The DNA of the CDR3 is TGTGCCACCAGGCCGCGGGGGACTCGGAATGAGCAGTTCTTC. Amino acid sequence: CATRPRGTRNEQFF.

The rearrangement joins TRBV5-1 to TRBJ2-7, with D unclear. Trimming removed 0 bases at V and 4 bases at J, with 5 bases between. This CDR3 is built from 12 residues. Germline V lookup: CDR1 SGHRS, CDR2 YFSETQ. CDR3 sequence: CASSLDGYEQYF. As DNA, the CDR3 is TGCGCCAGCAGCTTGGACGGTTACGAGCAGTACTTC.

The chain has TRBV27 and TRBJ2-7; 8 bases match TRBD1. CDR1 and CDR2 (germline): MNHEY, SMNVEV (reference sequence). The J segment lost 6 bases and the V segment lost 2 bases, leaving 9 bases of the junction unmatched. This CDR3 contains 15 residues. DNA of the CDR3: TGTGCCAGCAGTTTAGGTCCCGGCAGGGGGCTCGAGCAGTACTTC. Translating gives CASSLGPGRGLEQYF.

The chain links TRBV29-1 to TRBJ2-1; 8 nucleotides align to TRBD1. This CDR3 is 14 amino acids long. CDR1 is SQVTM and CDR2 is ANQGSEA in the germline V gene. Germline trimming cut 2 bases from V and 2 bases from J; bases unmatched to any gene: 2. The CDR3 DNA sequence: TGCAGCGTTGAACGGGACAGGACCTACAATGAGCAGTTCTTC. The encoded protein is CSVERDRTYNEQFF.

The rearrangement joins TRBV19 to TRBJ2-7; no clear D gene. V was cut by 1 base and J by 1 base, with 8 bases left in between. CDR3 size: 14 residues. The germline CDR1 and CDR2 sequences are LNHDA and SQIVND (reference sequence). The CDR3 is CASSIAPASYEQYF. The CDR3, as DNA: TGTGCCAGTAGTATAGCGCCCGCGTCCTACGAGCAGTACTTC.

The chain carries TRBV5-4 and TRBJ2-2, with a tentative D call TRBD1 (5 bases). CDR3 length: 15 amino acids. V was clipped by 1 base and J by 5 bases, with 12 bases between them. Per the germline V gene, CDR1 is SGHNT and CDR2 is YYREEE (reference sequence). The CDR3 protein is CASSLKTQGTGELFF. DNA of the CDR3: TGTGCCAGCAGCTTGAAGACTCAGGGAACCGGGGAGCTGTTTTTT.

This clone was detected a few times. CDR3 DNA: TGTGCCAGCAGTGACATCGGGGGAAGGAGAGGCTACACCTTC. This codes for CASSDIGGRRGYTF. The chain recombines TRBV2 with TRBJ1-2; perhaps TRBD1 as D (5 bases). This CDR3 comprises 14 residues. The V end was cut by 3 bases, the J end by 8 bases, with 16 bases between. CDR1 and CDR2 from the germline V gene are SNHLY and FYNNEI.

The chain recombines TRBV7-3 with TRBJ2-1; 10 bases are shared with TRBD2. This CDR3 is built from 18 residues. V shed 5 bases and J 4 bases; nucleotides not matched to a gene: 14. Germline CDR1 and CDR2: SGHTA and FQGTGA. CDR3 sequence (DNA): TGTGCCAGCAGCCGATTCATCAGAAGCGGGAGGGTTTACAATGAGCAGTTCTTC. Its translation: CASSRFIRSGRVYNEQFF.

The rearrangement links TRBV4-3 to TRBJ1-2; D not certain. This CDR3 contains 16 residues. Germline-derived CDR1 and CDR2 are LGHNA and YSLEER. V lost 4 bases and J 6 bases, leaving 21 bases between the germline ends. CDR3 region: CASSREIIHSSDGYTF. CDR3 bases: TGCGCCAGCAGCCGAGAAATCATCCACTCCTCGGATGGCTACACCTTC.

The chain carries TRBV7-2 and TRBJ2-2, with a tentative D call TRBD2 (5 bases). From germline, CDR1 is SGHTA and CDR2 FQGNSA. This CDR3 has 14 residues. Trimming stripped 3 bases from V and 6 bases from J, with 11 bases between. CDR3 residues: CASSLVRGSGELFF. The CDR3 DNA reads TGTGCCAGCAGCTTGGTCCGGGGATCCGGGGAGCTGTTTTTT.

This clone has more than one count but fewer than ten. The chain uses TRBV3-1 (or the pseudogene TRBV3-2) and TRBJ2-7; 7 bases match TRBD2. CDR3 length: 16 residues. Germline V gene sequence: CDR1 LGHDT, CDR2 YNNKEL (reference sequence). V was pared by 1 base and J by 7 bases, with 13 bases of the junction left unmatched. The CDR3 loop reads CASSQGGAGVSREQYF. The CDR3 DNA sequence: TGTGCCAGCAGCCAAGGAGGGGCGGGAGTGAGTCGAGAGCAGTACTTC.

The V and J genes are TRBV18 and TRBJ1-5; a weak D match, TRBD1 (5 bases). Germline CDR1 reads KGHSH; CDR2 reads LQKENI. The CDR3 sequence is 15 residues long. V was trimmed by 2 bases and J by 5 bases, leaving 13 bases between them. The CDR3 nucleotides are TGTGCCAGCTCACCAATTCAGGGAACGGATCAGCCCCAGCATTTT. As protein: CASSPIQGTDQPQHF.

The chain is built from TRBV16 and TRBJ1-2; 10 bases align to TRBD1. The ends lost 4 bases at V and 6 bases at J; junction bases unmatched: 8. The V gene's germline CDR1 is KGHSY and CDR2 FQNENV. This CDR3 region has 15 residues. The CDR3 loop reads CASSPRDRGTDGYTF. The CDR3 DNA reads TGTGCCAGCAGCCCTCGGGACAGGGGTACGGATGGCTACACCTTC.

CDR3 region: CASSQGWGDEKLFF. CDR3 bases: TGTGCCAGCAGTCAAGGTTGGGGGGATGAAAAACTGTTTTTT. The V and J genes are TRBV6-6 and TRBJ1-4, with D maybe TRBD1 (5 bases). Germline values: CDR1 MNHNY, CDR2 SVGAGI (reference sequence). V lost 5 bases, J lost 6 bases, and 13 bases lay in between. The CDR3 runs 14 residues.

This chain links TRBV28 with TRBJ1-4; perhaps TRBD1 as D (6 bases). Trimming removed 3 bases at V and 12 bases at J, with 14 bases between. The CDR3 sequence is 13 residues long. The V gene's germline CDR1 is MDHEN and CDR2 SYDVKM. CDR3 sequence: CASSLTGLHELFF. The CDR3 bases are TGTGCCAGCAGTTTGACAGGTCTTCATGAACTGTTTTTT.

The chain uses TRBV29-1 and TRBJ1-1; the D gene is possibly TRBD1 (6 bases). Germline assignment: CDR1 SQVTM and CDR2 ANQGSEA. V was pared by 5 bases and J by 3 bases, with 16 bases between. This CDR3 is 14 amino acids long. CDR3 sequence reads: CSVLGGGRYTEAFF. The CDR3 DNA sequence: TGCAGCGTTTTGGGCGGGGGGCGCTACACTGAAGCTTTCTTT.

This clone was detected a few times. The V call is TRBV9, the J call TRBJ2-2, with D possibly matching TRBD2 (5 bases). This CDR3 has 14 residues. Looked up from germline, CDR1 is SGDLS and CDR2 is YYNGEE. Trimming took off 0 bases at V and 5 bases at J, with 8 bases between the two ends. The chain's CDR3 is CASSVGPGTGELFF. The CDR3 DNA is TGTGCCAGCAGCGTAGGGCCGGGGACCGGGGAGCTGTTTTTT.

The CDR3 coding sequence is TGTGCCAGTAGTATAGCCAGGGGACTAGCCGGGGATACGCAGTATTTT. This sequence encodes CASSIARGLAGDTQYF. The chain uses TRBV19 and TRBJ2-3; 9 nucleotides line up with TRBD2. Germline assignment: CDR1 LNHDA and CDR2 SQIVND (reference sequence). The CDR3 contains 16 residues. J gave up 6 bases and V 1 base, and 8 bases lay outside the gene matches.

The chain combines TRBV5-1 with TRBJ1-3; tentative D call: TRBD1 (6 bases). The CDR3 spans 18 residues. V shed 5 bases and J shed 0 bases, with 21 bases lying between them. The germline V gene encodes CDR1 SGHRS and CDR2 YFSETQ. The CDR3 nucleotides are TGCGCCAGCAGTCTCTCTTCAGGGGCCGACATCTCTGGAAACACCATATATTTT. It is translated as CASSLSSGADISGNTIYF.

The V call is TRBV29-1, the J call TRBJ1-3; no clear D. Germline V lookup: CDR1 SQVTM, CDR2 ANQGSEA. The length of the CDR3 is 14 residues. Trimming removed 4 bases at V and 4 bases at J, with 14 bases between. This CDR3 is CSVALQEAGNTIYF. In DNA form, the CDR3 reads TGCAGCGTTGCGTTGCAGGAGGCCGGAAACACCATATATTTT.

Here the CDR3 DNA reads TGCGCCAGCAGCCCCGCGGCAGGGGATAACACTGAAGCTTTCTTT. It encodes CASSPAAGDNTEAFF. This chain connects TRBV5-1 to TRBJ1-1; tentatively, D is TRBD1 (6 bases). This CDR3 has 15 amino acids. The V end was cut by 4 bases, the J end by 2 bases, with 15 bases between. The germline V gene has CDR1 SGHRS and CDR2 YFSETQ. Complete variable domain (other parts from reference TRBV5-1 and TRBJ1-1): KAGVTQTPRYLIKTRGQQVTLSCSPISGHRSVSWYQQTPGQGLQFLFEYFSETQRNKGNFPGRFSGRQFSNSRSEMNVSTLELGDSALYLCASSPAAGDNTEAFFGQGTRLTVV.

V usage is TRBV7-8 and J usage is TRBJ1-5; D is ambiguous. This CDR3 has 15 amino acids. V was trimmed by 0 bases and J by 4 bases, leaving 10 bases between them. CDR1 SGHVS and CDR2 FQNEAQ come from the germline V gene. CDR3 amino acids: CASSLAVQSNQPQHF. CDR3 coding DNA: TGTGCCAGCAGCTTAGCGGTACAGAGTAATCAGCCCCAGCATTTT. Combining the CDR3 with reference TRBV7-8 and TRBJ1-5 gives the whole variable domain GAGVSQSPRYKVAKRGQDVALRCDPISGHVSLFWYQQALGQGPEFLTYFQNEAQLDKSGLPSDRFFAERPEGSVSTLKIQRTQQEDSAVYLCASSLAVQSNQPQHFGDGTRLSIL.

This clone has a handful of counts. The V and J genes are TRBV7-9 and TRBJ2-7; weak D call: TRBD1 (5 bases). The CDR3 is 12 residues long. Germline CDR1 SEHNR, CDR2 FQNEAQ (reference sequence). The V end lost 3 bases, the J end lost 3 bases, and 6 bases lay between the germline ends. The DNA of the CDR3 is TGTGCCAGCAGCTTTGACAGCTACGAGCAGTACTTC. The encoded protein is CASSFDSYEQYF.

The CDR3 loop is CASSEWGGGNEQFF. Here the CDR3 DNA reads TGTGCCAGCAGTGAATGGGGGGGAGGCAATGAGCAGTTCTTC. The chain links TRBV2 to TRBJ2-1; 7 bases match TRBD2. Germline CDR1 SNHLY, CDR2 FYNNEI. Trimming at V came to 2 bases and at J to 6 bases, leaving 4 bases not matched to a gene. This CDR3 has 14 residues. Full variable domain (missing parts from reference TRBV2 and TRBJ2-1): EPEVTQTPSHQVTQMGQEVILRCVPISNHLYFYWYRQILGQKVEFLVSFYNNEISEKSEIFDDQFSVERPDGSNFTLKIRSTKLEDSAMYFCASSEWGGGNEQFFGPGTRLTVL.

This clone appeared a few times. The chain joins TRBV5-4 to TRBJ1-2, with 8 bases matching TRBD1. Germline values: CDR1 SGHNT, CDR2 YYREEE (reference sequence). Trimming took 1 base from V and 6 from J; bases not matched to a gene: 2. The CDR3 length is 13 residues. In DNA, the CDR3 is TGTGCCAGCAGCTTGCAGGGGGCTAATGGCTACACCTTC. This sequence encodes CASSLQGANGYTF.